This TCR beta chain appears in the sequencing data of a study of blood T cells in healthy people across ages. Study observations and caveats: Nothing was known about donor CMV status, and this possibly confounded expanded clonotype changes.

About this clonotype itself: Its antigen is undetermined.

V lost 1 base to trimming and J lost 8 bases, with 11 bases between them. This CDR3 comprises 13 residues. In terms of origin and age, donors were healthy Caucasian individuals from Russia aged about 6 to 95. Sample-barcoded 5' priming and a J-beta primer mix drove a second PCR of about 6 to 12 cycles. With 12 random nucleotides, a template-switch adaptor tagged each individual cDNA molecule. All samples gave at least 2.5 million CDR3-containing paired-end reads. TCRdb reprocessed the 5' RACE reads via MiXCR and lists one record per CDR3 protein. The repertoire holds approximately 940,000 distinct CDR3 sequences, with about 48% as singletons.

This TCR derives from a man in his thirties or forties in good health. Sample: blood. The chain employs TRBV12-3 or TRBV12-4 and TRBJ1-2; no definite D call. CDR3 bases: TGTGCCAGCAGTTTAGAGGGCTTCAAAGGCTACACCTTC. Translating it yields CASSLEGFKGYTF.